Below are 3 T cell receptor beta chains sequenced from a single sample in a study of regulatory T cells in long-lasting Graves disease. Described time point: newly diagnosed GD, antithyroid drugs for less than 3 months. Following extraction of RNA from PBMCs, that RNA was used to make the TCR library. Building of the TCR beta libraries involved iRepertoire HTBI primers and Arm-PCR of CDR3 regions. TCRdb fed the multiplex PCR reads into MiXCR, producing one record per CDR3 protein. The sample has roughly 420,000 distinct CDR3 sequences; roughly 15% are singletons. The data were also submitted as part of a second study, on T cells in Graves' hyperthyroidism and ophthalmopathy.

This specimen consisted of peripheral blood mononuclear cells (PBMCs), obtained at new diagnosis, from a patient treated with antithyroid drugs. These receptors came from a young woman with Graves disease.

The chain uses TRBV28 and TRBJ2-7; the D gene is possibly TRBD1 (5 bases). From germline, CDR1 is MDHEN and CDR2 SYDVKM. This CDR3 contains 13 residues. Trimming shortened V by 6 bases and J by 4 bases, and 13 bases separated the two germline ends. CDR3 residues: CASSPQGEYEQYF. CDR3 nucleotide sequence: TGTGCCAGCAGCCCACAAGGGGAATACGAGCAGTACTTC.

Here the CDR3 DNA reads TGTGCCAGCAGTTACCGAGGACAGGGCGCTCGGGGCACTGAAGCTTTCTTT. Translated, it gives CASSYRGQGARGTEAFF. The gene calls are TRBV6-5 and TRBJ1-1; 8 nucleotides match TRBD1. The CDR3 loop spans 17 amino acids. V gave up 2 bases and J gave up 4 bases; unmatched junction bases: 12. CDR1 MNHEY and CDR2 SVGAGI come from the germline V gene.

The chain uses TRBV7-9 and TRBJ2-7; no firm D call. V lost 5 bases to trimming and J lost 5 bases, with 22 bases between them. From germline, CDR1 is SEHNR and CDR2 FQNEAQ (reference sequence). The CDR3 contains 16 residues. The CDR3 spells CASSARTGIFGDEQYF. In nucleotides, the CDR3 is TGTGCCAGCAGCGCTAGGACGGGTATTTTTGGAGACGAGCAGTACTTC.